The TCR beta chain described here comes from a study of neurological immune-mediated disorders. Findings and caveats of the study: HTLV-1-associated myelopathy ranked highest for TCR clonal expansion and multiple sclerosis lowest, beneath healthy controls. None of the CDR3 amino acid sequences in expanded clones turned up in more than one subject, which points to private repertoires in all groups.

cDNA was made by 5'RACE with 10-nucleotide random UMIs. TCRdb re-analysed the 5' RACE reads in MiXCR, keeping a single row per CDR3 protein. The table records under 100,000 distinct CDR3 sequences, about 13% of them present only once. Specified time point: longitudinal time-point 2. Unsorted libraries used 2 million PBMCs kept at -80 degrees C. Germline assignment: CDR1 MGHRA and CDR2 YSYEKL. The CDR3 is 19 amino acids. V was pared by 0 bases and J by 0 bases, with 19 bases between. This clonotype showed up many times. Antigen: not known. This clonotype originated in a female donor with HTLV-1-associated myelopathy (HAM/TSP). The chain combines TRBV4-1 with TRBJ2-3; either TRBD1 or TRBD2 may supply D (5 bases each). The sequenced sample consisted of PBMCs. CDR3 region: CASSQDRRRDAPSTDTQYF. CDR3 nucleotide sequence: TGCGCCAGCAGCCAAGACCGTCGTAGGGACGCCCCTAGCACAGATACGCAGTATTTT.